The rows below give T cell receptor beta chains drawn from one sample of a study of T cell repertoires in cytomegalovirus infection. MiXCR was run by TCRdb on the reads, yielding one entry per CDR3 protein. The sample gives about 480,000 distinct CDR3 sequences, about 33% of which show up once; roughly 15% is in the top ten. The antigens for these receptors are not known. Sequences were derived from cultured PBMCs, sampled from culture after CMV antigen stimulation. All receptors come from a human donor in good health (CMV status not recorded). Some clones in this sample may be carry-over from other donors' samples. CDR3s include the opening cysteine and the closing phenylalanine or tryptophan. The D gene is left open where the match is weak. The size of a clone is reported for some rows only, either as once, few or many, or as a class for expanded clones.

TRBV5-4	TRBJ2-7	NA	NA	CASRDSRDYEQYF	TGTGCCAGCAGGGACTCTCGGGACTACGAGCAGTACTTC
TRBV7-9	TRBJ1-1	NA	NA	CASSLDYQGTEAFF	TGTGCCAGCAGCTTAGACTACCAGGGAACTGAAGCTTTCTTT
TRBV6-1	TRBJ1-2	NA	many	CATLGGSANYGYTF	TGTGCCACCCTAGGGGGTTCAGCTAACTATGGCTACACCTTC
TRBV19	TRBJ2-4	NA	NA	CASSAPGLAKNIQYF	TGTGCCAGTAGTGCTCCGGGACTAGCCAAAAACATTCAGTACTTC
TRBV4-1	TRBJ2-7	NA	NA	CASSQEEYSYEQYF	TGCGCCAGCAGCCAAGAGGAGTACTCCTACGAGCAGTACTTC
TRBV7-2	TRBJ2-5	NA	many	CASSLTPYPQETQYF	TGTGCCAGCAGCTTAACACCCTACCCCCAAGAGACCCAGTACTTC
TRBV6-6	TRBJ1-5	NA	NA	CASTKQVLGGNQPQHF	TGTGCCAGCACTAAACAGGTTCTGGGCGGCAATCAGCCCCAGCATTTT
TRBV6-1	TRBJ1-6	TRBD1	NA	CASSERTADRVNNSPLHF	TGTGCCAGCAGTGAAAGAACCGCCGACAGGGTTAATAATTCACCCCTCCACTTT
TRBV7-8	TRBJ1-1	NA	NA	CASSLGQAYFGAFF	TGTGCCAGCAGCTTAGGGCAGGCCTATTTCGGAGCTTTCTTT
TRBV11-2	TRBJ2-1	NA	few	CASSLSLGNEQFF	TGTGCCAGCAGCTTAAGCCTCGGCAATGAGCAGTTCTTC
TRBV7-2	TRBJ2-1	TRBD2	many	CASSLGAASGSTEQFF	TGTGCCAGCAGCTTAGGGGCGGCTAGCGGGAGTACTGAGCAGTTCTTC
TRBV19	TRBJ2-3	TRBD2	NA	CAARGLRLTDTQYF	TGTGCCGCTCGGGGACTACGCCTCACAGATACGCAGTATTTT
TRBV7-3	TRBJ2-5	NA	NA	CASRPAAQETQYF	TGTGCCAGCAGGCCCGCCGCCCAAGAGACCCAGTACTTC
TRBV4-1	TRBJ1-2	NA	NA	CASSQDLGTPPRIGYGYTF	TGCGCCAGCAGCCAAGATCTCGGGACCCCCCCCCGTATTGGGTATGGCTACACCTTC
TRBV19	TRBJ2-1	TRBD2	few	CASSIGSGGPGEQFF	TGTGCCAGTAGTATAGGGTCGGGAGGGCCGGGTGAGCAGTTCTTC